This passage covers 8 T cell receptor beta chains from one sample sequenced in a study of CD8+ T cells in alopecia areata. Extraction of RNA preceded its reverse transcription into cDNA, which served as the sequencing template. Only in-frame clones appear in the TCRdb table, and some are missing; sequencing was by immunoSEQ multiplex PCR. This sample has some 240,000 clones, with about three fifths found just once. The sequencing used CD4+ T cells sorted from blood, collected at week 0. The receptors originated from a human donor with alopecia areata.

CDR3 DNA sequence: TGTGCCTGGAGTTTAGCGGATTATGGCTACACCTTC. Translating it yields CAWSLADYGYTF. The chain has TRBV30 and TRBJ1-2; D uncertain. The length of the CDR3 is 12 residues. V was pared by 2 bases and J by 5 bases, with 9 bases between. Germline V CDR1 and CDR2: GTSNPN, SVGIG (reference sequence).

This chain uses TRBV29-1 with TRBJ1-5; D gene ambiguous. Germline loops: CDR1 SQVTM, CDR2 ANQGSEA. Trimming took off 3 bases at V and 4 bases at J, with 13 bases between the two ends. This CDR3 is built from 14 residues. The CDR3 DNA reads TGCAGCGTTGACAGATTAACGGGGAATCAGCCCCAGCATTTT. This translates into CSVDRLTGNQPQHF.

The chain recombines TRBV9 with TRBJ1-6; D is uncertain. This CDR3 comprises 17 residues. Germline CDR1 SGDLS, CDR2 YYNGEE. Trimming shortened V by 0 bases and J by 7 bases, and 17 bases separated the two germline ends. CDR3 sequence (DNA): TGTGCCAGCAGCGTAGGTGAGGGTTTGGTGTCGAATTCACCCCTCCACTTT. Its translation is CASSVGEGLVSNSPLHF.

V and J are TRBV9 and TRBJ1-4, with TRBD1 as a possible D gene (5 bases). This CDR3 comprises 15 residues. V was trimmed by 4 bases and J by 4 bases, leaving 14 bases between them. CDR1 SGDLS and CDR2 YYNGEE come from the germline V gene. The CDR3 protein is CASSFRDGNNEKLFF. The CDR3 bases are TGTGCCAGCAGCTTCAGGGACGGTAATAATGAAAAACTGTTTTTT. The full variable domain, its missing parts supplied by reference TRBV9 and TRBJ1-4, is DSGVTQTPKHLITATGQRVTLRCSPRSGDLSVYWYQQSLDQGLQFLIQYYNGEERAKGNILERFSAQQFPDLHSELNLSSLELGDSALYFCASSFRDGNNEKLFFGSGTQLSVL.

This CDR3 is CASSASLGLAGGPETQYF. The CDR3 DNA reads TGTGCCAGCAGTGCCTCTCTGGGACTAGCGGGAGGGCCGGAGACCCAGTACTTC. The chain employs TRBV6-1 and TRBJ2-5; TRBD2 agrees at 16 bases. V shed 4 bases and J 5 bases; nucleotides not matched to a gene: 10. The V gene's germline CDR1 is MNHNS and CDR2 SASEGT. This CDR3 is 18 amino acids long.

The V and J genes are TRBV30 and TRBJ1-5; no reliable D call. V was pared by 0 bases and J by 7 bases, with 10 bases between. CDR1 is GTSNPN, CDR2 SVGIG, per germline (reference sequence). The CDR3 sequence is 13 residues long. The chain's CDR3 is CAWSVLIGQPQHF. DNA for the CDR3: TGTGCCTGGAGTGTACTGATTGGGCAGCCCCAGCATTTT.

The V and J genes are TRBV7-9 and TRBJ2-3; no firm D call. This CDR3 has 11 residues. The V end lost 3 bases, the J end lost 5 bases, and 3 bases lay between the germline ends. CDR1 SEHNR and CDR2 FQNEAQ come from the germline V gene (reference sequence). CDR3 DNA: TGTGCCAGCAGCTTTGGAGATACGCAGTATTTT. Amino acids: CASSFGDTQYF.

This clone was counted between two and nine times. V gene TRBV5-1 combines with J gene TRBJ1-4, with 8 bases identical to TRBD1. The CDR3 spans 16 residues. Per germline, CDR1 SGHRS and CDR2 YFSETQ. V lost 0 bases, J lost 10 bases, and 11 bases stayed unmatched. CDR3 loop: CASSLDETGDRGKLFF. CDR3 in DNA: TGCGCCAGCAGCTTGGACGAGACAGGGGATCGAGGAAAACTGTTTTTT.